The 18 T cell receptor beta chains reported below all come from one sample, sequenced in a study of Graves' ophthalmopathy and Graves' hyperthyroidism. Amplification targeted the TCR beta CDR3 regions, with RNA transcripts as the source material. RT-PCR with HTBI primers came first, then second-round multiplex PCR. In TCRdb, the multiplex PCR reads were re-called with MiXCR into one record per CDR3 protein. The table lists 350,000 or so distinct CDR3 sequences, around a sixth of them singletons. The specimen sequenced was peripheral blood. The receptors come from an adult man with Graves' ophthalmopathy.

This clonotype was seen many times. This chain uses TRBV28 with TRBJ1-5; 9 bases map to TRBD1. The J segment lost 1 base and the V segment lost 6 bases, leaving 4 bases of the junction unmatched. Germline CDR1 and CDR2: MDHEN and SYDVKM. This CDR3 region has 15 residues. CDR3: CASSPGQGSNQPQHF. The CDR3 region has the DNA TGTGCCAGCAGCCCGGGACAGGGAAGCAATCAGCCCCAGCATTTT. The variable domain in full, with the rest retrieved from reference TRBV28 and TRBJ1-5, is DVKVTQSSRYLVKRTGEKVFLECVQDMDHENMFWYRQDPGLGLRLIYFSYDVKMKEKGDIPEGYSVSREKKERFSLILESASTNQTSMYLCASSPGQGSNQPQHFGDGTRLSIL.

V gene TRBV6-1 combines with J gene TRBJ1-6; TRBD1 agrees at 8 bases. The CDR3 length is 19 residues. Germline CDR1 is MNHNS and CDR2 is SASEGT. J lost 7 bases, V lost 3 bases, and 17 bases had no gene match. CDR3 coding DNA: TGTGCCAGCAGTGATTGGGGACAGGCGGGTAGCAGGTGCAATTCACCCCTCCACTTT. Translated: CASSDWGQAGSRCNSPLHF.

The table lists this clonotype with many counts. The chain couples TRBV4-3 to TRBJ2-2; TRBD2 matches 10 bases. The CDR3 is made up of 16 amino acids. Trimming took 1 base from V and 4 from J; bases not matched to a gene: 3. CDR1 LGHNA and CDR2 YSLEER come from the germline V gene. The CDR3 loop is CASSQGSGGATGELFF. Written as DNA, the CDR3 is TGCGCCAGCAGCCAAGGAAGCGGGGGGGCCACCGGGGAGCTGTTTTTT.

About this clonotype itself: This may stem from a read error, because a much larger clone lies one nucleotide away. V is TRBV20-1 and J is TRBJ1-5; D might be TRBD1 (6 bases). Germline V lookup: CDR1 DFQATT, CDR2 SNEGSKA (reference sequence). V was pared by 0 bases and J by 6 bases, with 15 bases between. The length of the CDR3 is 15 residues. Here the CDR3 reads CSAREWVRGSQPQHF. DNA of the CDR3: TGCAGTGCTAGAGAATGGGTCAGGGGAAGTCAGCCCCAGCATTTT.

The chain employs TRBV28 and TRBJ1-2; no definite D call. The germline CDR1 and CDR2 sequences are MDHEN and SYDVKM. The CDR3 has 15 amino acids. Trimming left V 6 bases short and J 7 bases short, with 21 bases between. The CDR3: CASRSGSSFGGGYTF. CDR3 sequence (DNA): TGTGCCAGCAGATCCGGGAGCTCCTTTGGAGGTGGCTACACCTTC.

The table lists this clonotype with many counts. This chain joins TRBV3-1 and TRBJ2-7, with D tentatively TRBD1 (6 bases). The V end lost 1 base, the J end lost 2 bases, and 21 bases lay between the germline ends. The germline CDR1 and CDR2 sequences are LGHDT and YNNKEL (reference sequence). This CDR3 spans 18 amino acids. CDR3 DNA sequence: TGTGCCAGCAGCCAAGCCGACAGGTTCGCCTCCGCGGCCTACGAGCAGTACTTC. Protein sequence: CASSQADRFASAAYEQYF.

Ten or more counts support this clonotype. The chain carries TRBV10-3 and TRBJ2-5, with 7 bases that match TRBD2. The CDR3 loop spans 16 amino acids. CDR1 is ENHRY, CDR2 SYGVKD, per germline. The V and J ends lost 2 bases and 0 bases, in that order; junction bases with no gene match: 6. The CDR3: CAISEGGGGNQETQYF. CDR3 nucleotide sequence: TGTGCCATCAGTGAGGGTGGCGGGGGAAACCAAGAGACCCAGTACTTC.

V gene TRBV3-1 combines with J gene TRBJ1-5; no clear D. V shed 4 bases and J shed 6 bases, with 16 bases lying between them. Germline CDR1 and CDR2: LGHDT and YNNKEL (reference sequence). CDR3 size: 15 residues. The CDR3 DNA is TGTGCCAGCAGCCCCGCGGTTGGGAATTCTCAGCCCCAGCATTTT. Translated: CASSPAVGNSQPQHF. Combining the CDR3 with reference TRBV3-1 and TRBJ1-5 gives the whole variable domain DTAVSQTPKYLVTQMGNDKSIKCEQNLGHDTMYWYKQDSKKFLKIMFSYNNKELIINETVPNRFSPKSPDKAHLNLHINSLELGDSAVYFCASSPAVGNSQPQHFGDGTRLSIL.

V and J are TRBV6-1 and TRBJ2-4; D uncertain. Germline CDR1 and CDR2: MNHNS and SASEGT. The CDR3 is 14 residues long. The V end lost 0 bases, the J end lost 0 bases, and 3 bases lay between the germline ends. The CDR3 here is CASSEAVAKNIQYF. CDR3 in DNA: TGTGCCAGCAGTGAAGCGGTAGCCAAAAACATTCAGTACTTC.

This clonotype was seen at least ten times. This chain links TRBV5-6 with TRBJ1-2; tentatively, D is TRBD1 (5 bases). The length of the CDR3 is 15 residues. CDR1 and CDR2 (germline): SGHDT, YYEEEE. V was cut by 0 bases and J by 0 bases, with 9 bases left in between. CDR3 region: CASSLDQGANYGYTF. The CDR3, as DNA: TGTGCCAGCAGCTTGGATCAGGGTGCTAACTATGGCTACACCTTC.

This clonotype came up many times. J is TRBJ2-7 and V is TRBV4-1; 10 bases fit TRBD2. V was clipped by 0 bases and J by 2 bases; unmatched bases: 16. Germline lookup yields CDR1 MGHRA and CDR2 YSYEKL. The CDR3 spans 20 residues. This CDR3 is CASSQDVLYSGGPSTYEQYF. The CDR3, as DNA: TGCGCCAGCAGCCAAGATGTCCTTTATAGCGGGGGGCCCTCTACCTACGAGCAGTACTTC.

V gene TRBV6-5 combines with J gene TRBJ1-2; no firm D call. The germline V gene has CDR1 MNHEY and CDR2 SVGAGI. V was pared by 4 bases and J by 7 bases, with 13 bases between. The CDR3 is 13 residues long. CDR3: CASSLLSRRGYTF. The DNA for the CDR3 is TGTGCCAGCAGTTTACTCAGTCGACGTGGCTACACCTTC.

This clonotype was seen more than once but under ten times. The chain couples TRBV11-1 to TRBJ2-2, with D perhaps assigned TRBD1 or TRBD2 (5 bases each). V shed 0 bases and J shed 4 bases, with 15 bases lying between them. The CDR3 length is 17 residues. Germline CDR1 and CDR2: SGHAT and FQDESV (reference sequence). This chain's CDR3 is CASSLAGSSGATGELFF. CDR3 DNA sequence: TGTGCCAGCAGCTTAGCGGGATCATCCGGGGCCACCGGGGAGCTGTTTTTT.

This clonotype was detected many times. The gene calls are TRBV20-1 and TRBJ1-1; 7 bases line up with TRBD1. Germline CDR1 DFQATT, CDR2 SNEGSKA (reference sequence). The CDR3 is 15 residues long. CDR3 in DNA: TGCAGAAGTGACTTCTTGGGACAGAGGAACACTGAAGCTTTCTTT. Translated, it gives CRSDFLGQRNTEAFF.

Ten or more counts support this clonotype. The gene calls are TRBV5-1 and TRBJ2-2; 10 bases are shared with TRBD2. Germline-derived CDR1 and CDR2 are SGHRS and YFSETQ. The CDR3 is 15 amino acids. The J segment lost 4 bases and the V segment lost 4 bases, leaving 4 bases of the junction unmatched. In DNA form, the CDR3 reads TGCGCCAGCAGCGAAATAGCGGGAGGCACCGGGGAGCTGTTTTTT. Translated: CASSEIAGGTGELFF. Supplemented by reference TRBV5-1 and TRBJ2-2, the full variable domain reads KAGVTQTPRYLIKTRGQQVTLSCSPISGHRSVSWYQQTPGQGLQFLFEYFSETQRNKGNFPGRFSGRQFSNSRSEMNVSTLELGDSALYLCASSEIAGGTGELFFGEGSRLTVL.

This clonotype has at least ten counts. CDR3 residues: CASSQDRYDYEQYF. DNA for the CDR3: TGTGCCAGCAGCCAAGATCGTTATGACTACGAGCAGTACTTC. The chain joins TRBV4-2 to TRBJ2-7; D is unclear. From germline, CDR1 is LGHNA and CDR2 YNFKEQ. The V and J ends lost 0 bases and 3 bases respectively, with 9 bases between them. The CDR3 has 14 amino acids.

This clonotype was counted many times. The chain combines TRBV13 with TRBJ2-7, with a tentative D call TRBD2 (6 bases). Germline V gives CDR1 PRHDT, CDR2 FYEKMQ (reference sequence). The CDR3 is made up of 14 amino acids. V was cut by 5 bases and J by 2 bases, with 13 bases left in between. In nucleotides, the CDR3 is TGTGCCAGCAGCCACCGGGGACTCCCCTACGAGCAGTACTTC. Translation: CASSHRGLPYEQYF.

This clonotype came up many times. The J gene is TRBJ2-4, the V gene TRBV30; D could derive from TRBD1 or TRBD2 (5 bases each). This CDR3 region has 15 residues. Germline lookup yields CDR1 GTSNPN and CDR2 SVGIG (reference sequence). Trimming stripped 1 base from V and 8 bases from J, with 18 bases between. Written as DNA, the CDR3 is TGTGCCTGGAGTGCCCAAGCGGCAGGGCGACACATTCAGTACTTC. As protein: CAWSAQAAGRHIQYF.